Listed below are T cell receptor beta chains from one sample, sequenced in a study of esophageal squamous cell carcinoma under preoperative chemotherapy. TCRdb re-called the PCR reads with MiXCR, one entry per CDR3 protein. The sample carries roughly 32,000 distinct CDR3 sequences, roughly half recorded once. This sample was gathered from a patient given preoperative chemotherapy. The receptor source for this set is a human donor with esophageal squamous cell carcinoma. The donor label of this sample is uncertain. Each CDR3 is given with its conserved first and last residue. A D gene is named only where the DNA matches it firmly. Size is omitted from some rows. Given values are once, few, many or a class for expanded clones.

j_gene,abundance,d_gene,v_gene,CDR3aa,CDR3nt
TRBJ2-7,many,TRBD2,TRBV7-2,CASSPKKREGEQYF,TGTGCCAGCAGCCCAAAGAAGCGGGAGGGCGAGCAGTACTTC
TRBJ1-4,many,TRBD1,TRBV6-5,CASSFAGTGDEKLFF,TGTGCCAGCAGTTTCGCCGGGACAGGGGATGAAAAACTGTTTTTT
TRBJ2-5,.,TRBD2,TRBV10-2,CASSGLAGDQNIQYF,TGCGCCAGCAGTGGACTAGCGGGTGACCAAAACATCCAGTACTTC
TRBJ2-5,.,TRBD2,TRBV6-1,CASSLKGGVQETQYF,TGTGCCAGCAGCCTGAAGGGAGGGGTACAAGAGACCCAGTACTTC
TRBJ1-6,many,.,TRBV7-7,CASSLGTGNSPLHF,TGTGCTAGCAGCTTAGGGACGGGGAATTCACCCCTCCACTTT
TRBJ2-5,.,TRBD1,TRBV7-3,CASRATGASVKDTQYF,TGTGCCAGCCGCGCCACAGGGGCGTCAGTCAAGGATACTCAGTACTTC
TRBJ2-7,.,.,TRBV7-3,CASSPSPGRSSEQYF,TGTGCCAGCAGCCCGTCTCCGGGACGGTCCTCTGAGCAGTACTTC
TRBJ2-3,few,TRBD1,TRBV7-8,CASSSGQGRLGPDTQYF,TGTGCCAGCAGCTCGGGACAGGGAAGATTAGGCCCAGATACGCAGTATTTT
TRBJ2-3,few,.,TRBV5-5,CASSSNPGQGAQYF,TGTGCCAGCAGCTCGAATCCCGGGCAAGGGGCGCAGTATTTT
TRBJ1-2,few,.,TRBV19,CASSIEHRWWYGYTF,TGTGCCAGTAGTATAGAGCACAGGTGGTGGTATGGCTACACCTTC
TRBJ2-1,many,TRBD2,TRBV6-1,CASMRASGTRDEQFF,TGTGCCAGCATGAGGGCTAGCGGGACGCGGGATGAGCAGTTCTTC
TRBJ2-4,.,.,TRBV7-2,CASSGPGRGDQEIQYF,TGTGCCAGCAGCGGGCCCGGGCGGGGTGACCAAGAGATTCAGTACTTC
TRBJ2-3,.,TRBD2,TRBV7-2,CAGPVAGGQDTQYF,TGTGCGGGGCCCGTGGCGGGAGGCCAAGATACCCAGTATTTT
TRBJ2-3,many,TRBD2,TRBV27,CASSLRWRPGLAEDTQYF,TGTGCCAGCAGTTTAAGGTGGCGACCGGGACTAGCGGAGGATACGCAGTATTTT
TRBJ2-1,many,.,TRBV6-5,CASSYRGGGEQFF,TGTGCCAGCAGTTACAGGGGGGGAGGCGAGCAGTTCTTC
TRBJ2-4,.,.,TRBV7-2,CASRAPGLGRKDTQYF,TGTGCCAGCCGCGCCCCGGGGCTGGGGCGCAAAGATACTCAGTACTTC
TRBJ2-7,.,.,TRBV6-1,CASQTGTQRSEQYF,TGTGCCAGCCAAACAGGGACACAGCGATCCGAGCAGTACTTC
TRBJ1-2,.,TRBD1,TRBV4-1,CASSQDDRANYGYTF,TGCGCCAGCAGCCAAGACGACAGGGCGAACTATGGCTACACCTTC
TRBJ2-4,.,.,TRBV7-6,CASSLGARIRGRAQKIQYF,TGTGCCAGCAGCTTGGGTGCGCGGATCCGGGGGCGAGCCCAAAAGATTCAGTACTTC
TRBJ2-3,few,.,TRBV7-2,CASRRQGGRGTDTQYF,TGTGCCAGCAGGCGGCAGGGGGGCCGTGGGACAGATACGCAGTATTTT
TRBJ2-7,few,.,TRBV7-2,CASSIGDGQYF,TGTGCCAGCAGCATAGGGGACGGGCAGTACTTC
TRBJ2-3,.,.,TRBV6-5,CASSYSRNTGTDTQYF,TGTGCCAGCAGTTACTCGAGAAATACCGGCACAGATACGCAGTATTTT
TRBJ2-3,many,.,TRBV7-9,CASSLAHGDTQYF,TGTGCCAGCAGCTTAGCGCACGGGGATACGCAGTATTTT
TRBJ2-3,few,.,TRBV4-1,CASSQGVADLTDTQYF,TGCGCCAGCAGCCAAGGGGTAGCGGACCTCACAGATACGCAGTATTTT
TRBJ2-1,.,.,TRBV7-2,CASSLGPSVSYNDQFF,TGTGCCAGCAGCTTAGGTCCCTCAGTCTCCTACAATGACCAGTTCTTC
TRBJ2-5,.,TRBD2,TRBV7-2,CASSSRGLAGNQDTQYF,TGTGCCAGCAGCTCTAGAGGTCTAGCGGGAAACCAAGATACCCAGTATTTC
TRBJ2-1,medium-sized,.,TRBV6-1,CASSKGGGSYNEQFF,TGTGCCAGCTCTAAGGGGGGAGGGTCCTACAATGAGCAGTTCTTC
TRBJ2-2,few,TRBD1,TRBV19,CASSGRQGATGELFF,TGTGCCAGTAGTGGCCGACAGGGGGCCACCGGGGAGCTGTTTTTT
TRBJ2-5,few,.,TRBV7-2,CASRPQGGRGQETQYF,TGTGCCAGCAGGCCGCAGGGAGGCCGTGGCCAAGAGACCCAGTACTTC